The 22 T cell receptor beta chains reported below all come from one sample, sequenced in a study of regulatory T cells in long-lasting Graves disease. Stated time point: persistent/refractory GD, antithyroid drugs over 5 years with positive TRAb. Scientists built the TCR library using RNA that was extracted from PBMCs. CDR3 regions were amplified by Arm-PCR using iRepertoire HTBI primers to build TCR beta libraries. Using its own MiXCR run on the multiplex PCR reads, TCRdb lists one record per CDR3 protein. The sample contains 600,000 to 850,000 distinct CDR3 sequences, around 30% of which appear only once. Here the sequenced sample was peripheral blood mononuclear cells (PBMCs), taken when the disease was refractory, from a patient treated with antithyroid drugs. Receptors originate from a female donor with Graves disease.

The chain is built from TRBV19 and TRBJ2-1; 7 bases align to TRBD2. The CDR3 totals 14 residues. Germline CDR1 and CDR2: LNHDA and SQIVND (reference sequence). Losses at the gene ends were 0 bases for V and 10 bases for J; bases not matched to a gene: 6. DNA of the CDR3: TGTGCCAGTAGTATAGATCCCCTACTAGCGGAGCAGTTCTTC. Translated: CASSIDPLLAEQFF.

This clonotype occurred a few times. V usage is TRBV12-5 and J usage is TRBJ1-5, with TRBD1 identical over 8 bases. The CDR3 runs 14 residues. Germline CDR1 and CDR2: LGHNT and FRNRAP. J was trimmed by 5 bases and V by 5 bases; bases with no gene match: 5. The CDR3 reads CASGTGQGHQPQHF. The CDR3 nucleotides read TGTGCTAGTGGTACAGGACAGGGACATCAGCCCCAGCATTTT.

There are a few counts of this clonotype. The chain recombines TRBV20-1 with TRBJ2-3; D remains unclear. CDR1 and CDR2 from the germline V gene are DFQATT and SNEGSKA (reference sequence). CDR3 length: 11 residues. V was cut by 1 base and J by 9 bases, with 8 bases left in between. The CDR3 DNA sequence: TGCAGTGCTAGAGGCGGACCAACGCAGTATTTT. This translates into CSARGGPTQYF.

In regard to this clonotype: This may stem from a read error, because a much larger clone lies one nucleotide away. The V and J genes are TRBV25-1 and TRBJ2-7; TRBD1 is a possible D gene (6 bases). The CDR3 is 12 residues long. The germline V gene encodes CDR1 MGHDK and CDR2 SYGVNS. V shed 5 bases and J shed 3 bases, with 8 bases lying between them. CDR3 sequence reads: CASSWTDYEQYF. The CDR3, as DNA: TGTGCCAGCAGTTGGACAGACTACGAGCAGTACTTC.

The chain combines TRBV27 with TRBJ1-1, with TRBD1 as a possible D gene (5 bases). Trimming stripped 8 bases from V and 1 base from J, with 14 bases between. This CDR3 region has 14 residues. CDR1 MNHEY and CDR2 SMNVEV come from the germline V gene (reference sequence). The CDR3 spells CASWGRVPNTEAFF. Here the CDR3 DNA reads TGTGCCAGCTGGGGGAGGGTCCCGAACACTGAAGCTTTCTTT.

The chain employs TRBV20-1 and TRBJ2-1; 8 bases agree with TRBD2. Trimming took 5 bases from V and 0 from J; bases not matched to a gene: 9. This CDR3 is 16 amino acids long. Germline V gives CDR1 DFQATT, CDR2 SNEGSKA (reference sequence). The CDR3 bases are TGCAGTGCTGCACATAGCGGGGCTAGCTCCTACAATGAGCAGTTCTTC. Protein sequence: CSAAHSGASSYNEQFF.

This clonotype has just a few counts. This chain uses TRBV7-3 with TRBJ2-5, with 9 bases fitting TRBD1. The junction had 9 bases not matched to a gene; V was cut back by 5 bases and J by 8 bases. The length of the CDR3 is 14 residues. CDR1 and CDR2 from the germline V gene are SGHTA and FQGTGA. CDR3 nucleotides: TGTGCCAGCAGCGCGACAGGGGGACTTGTAACCCAGTACTTC. Its translation: CASSATGGLVTQYF.

There are a few counts of this clonotype. V gene TRBV12-5 combines with J gene TRBJ1-5; D not certain. CDR3 size: 19 residues. The germline V and J ends were trimmed by 7 bases and 0 bases, with 25 bases remaining between them. Looked up from germline, CDR1 is LGHNT and CDR2 is FRNRAP. CDR3 sequence reads: CASAPSTGFSLISNQPQHF. The CDR3, as DNA: TGTGCTAGTGCTCCGAGTACGGGCTTTAGCCTAATTAGCAATCAGCCCCAGCATTTT.

This clonotype was seen ten or more times. The V and J genes are TRBV28 and TRBJ1-2; 11 nucleotides match TRBD1. The germline gives CDR1 MDHEN, CDR2 SYDVKM. V lost 4 bases to trimming and J lost 6 bases; unmatched junction nucleotides: 4. CDR3 size: 14 residues. CDR3 coding DNA: TGTGCCAGCAGTTCGGACAGGGGGCGAGATGGCTACACCTTC. Protein sequence: CASSSDRGRDGYTF.

The J gene is TRBJ1-5, the V gene TRBV19; possibly TRBD1 for D (5 bases). This CDR3 region has 14 residues. The V gene's germline CDR1 is LNHDA and CDR2 SQIVND (reference sequence). Trimming shortened V by 6 bases and J by 9 bases, and 18 bases separated the two germline ends. The CDR3 DNA reads as TGTGCCAGTAGGATGGGACGGGACTTAACGCCCCAGCATTTT. Amino acids: CASRMGRDLTPQHF.

The rearrangement joins TRBV29-1 to TRBJ1-3, with D unresolved. V dropped 5 bases and J dropped 2 bases, with 10 bases sitting between them. Germline assignment: CDR1 SQVTM and CDR2 ANQGSEA. There are 13 residues in the CDR3. DNA for the CDR3: TGCAGCGTTTCGAGGGTCGCTGGAAACACCATATATTTT. This encodes CSVSRVAGNTIYF.

This clonotype was seen more than once but under ten times. The chain's CDR3 is CASSLFPGGGYGYTF. Written as DNA, the CDR3 is TGTGCCAGCAGTTTATTTCCGGGTGGAGGCTATGGCTACACCTTC. The chain carries TRBV27 and TRBJ1-2; D is undetermined. The V gene's germline CDR1 is MNHEY and CDR2 SMNVEV (reference sequence). V was clipped by 1 base and J by 4 bases, with 13 bases between them. This CDR3 region has 15 residues.

The sample holds a few counts of this clonotype. A much larger clone lies a single base off, so this may be a read error. The rearrangement links TRBV12-3 or TRBV12-4 to TRBJ2-5; D is unresolved. Trimming pared 2 bases from V and 5 bases from J, leaving 9 bases between. The CDR3 is 13 amino acids. The CDR3 region is CASSLPGRETQYF. The CDR3, as DNA: TGTGCCAGCAGTTTACCTGGCAGGGAGACCCAGTACTTC.

This clonotype was counted a few times. V gene TRBV5-4 combines with J gene TRBJ2-5; 9 bases are a match to TRBD2. CDR1 is SGHNT and CDR2 is YYREEE in the germline V gene (reference sequence). CDR3 length: 17 residues. V shed 1 base and J 0 bases; nucleotides not matched to a gene: 7. CDR3 coding DNA: TGTGCCAGCAGCTTGATAGCGGGAGAGGGATACCAAGAGACCCAGTACTTC. This codes for CASSLIAGEGYQETQYF.

This clonotype was found a few times. The rearrangement joins TRBV20-1 to TRBJ1-2, with a tentative D call TRBD1 (5 bases). The germline V and J ends were trimmed by 3 bases and 3 bases, with 11 bases remaining between them. The CDR3 spans 13 residues. Germline V gives CDR1 DFQATT, CDR2 SNEGSKA (reference sequence). CDR3 residues: CSARRREDYGYTF. CDR3 sequence (DNA): TGCAGTGCTAGGCGCAGGGAGGACTATGGCTACACCTTC.

J is TRBJ1-2 and V is TRBV29-1, with TRBD1 matching over 8 bases. The CDR3 contains 16 residues. Germline values: CDR1 SQVTM, CDR2 ANQGSEA. V lost 1 base and J lost 0; bases outside the gene matches: 7. This CDR3 is CSVEGYRGKANYGYTF. The CDR3 DNA reads as TGCAGCGTTGAAGGCTACAGGGGGAAAGCTAACTATGGCTACACCTTC.

This clonotype was counted a few times. This chain joins TRBV7-3 and TRBJ2-5; 8 bases are shared with TRBD2. Germline V gene data show CDR1 as SGHTA and CDR2 as FQGTGA. CDR3 length: 14 residues. V gave up 3 bases and J gave up 7 bases; unmatched junction bases: 7. CDR3: CASSLRAGVGTQYF. CDR3 in DNA: TGTGCCAGCAGCTTGAGAGCGGGAGTGGGGACCCAGTACTTC.

The rearrangement joins TRBV11-2 to TRBJ2-2; D gene uncertain. Germline loops: CDR1 SGHAT, CDR2 FQNNGV. V was clipped by 1 base and J by 7 bases, with 7 bases between them. CDR3 size: 13 residues. DNA of the CDR3: TGTGCCAGCAGCTTAGTACATATCGGGGAGCTGTTTTTT. Translating gives CASSLVHIGELFF.

The V call is TRBV5-6, the J call TRBJ1-2; possibly TRBD1 for D (5 bases). V dropped 4 bases and J dropped 8 bases, with 21 bases sitting between them. CDR1 is SGHDT, CDR2 YYEEEE, per germline. There are 15 residues in the CDR3. CDR3 sequence reads: CASSLWDHRKWGYTF. CDR3 in DNA: TGTGCCAGCAGCCTGTGGGACCACCGCAAGTGGGGCTACACCTTC.

The gene calls are TRBV13 and TRBJ1-1; D gene ambiguous. Germline V CDR1 and CDR2: PRHDT, FYEKMQ (reference sequence). This CDR3 comprises 16 residues. V was cut by 0 bases and J by 1 base, with 12 bases left in between. The CDR3 loop reads CASSLGDGVSNTEAFF. DNA for the CDR3: TGTGCCAGCAGCTTAGGGGACGGGGTATCGAACACTGAAGCTTTCTTT.

This clonotype was seen repeatedly, ten times or more. The rearrangement joins TRBV6-2 or TRBV6-3 to TRBJ1-1, with 8 bases identical to TRBD1. CDR3 length: 16 residues. V was clipped by 2 bases and J by 3 bases; unmatched bases: 8. In germline, CDR1 is MNHEY, CDR2 SVGEGT. CDR3 sequence: CASSYTTGEVDTEAFF. The DNA of the CDR3 is TGTGCCAGCAGTTACACGACAGGGGAAGTGGACACTGAAGCTTTCTTT.

CDR3 coding DNA: TGTGCCAGCAGCCAACTAGCGGGAACCGGGGAGCTGTTTTTT. Amino acid sequence: CASSQLAGTGELFF. The chain has TRBV3-1 and TRBJ2-2; TRBD2 matches 9 bases. CDR1 and CDR2 (germline): LGHDT, YNNKEL (reference sequence). This CDR3 spans 14 amino acids. V gave up 2 bases and J gave up 5 bases; unmatched junction bases: 0.